The TCR beta chain under discussion was sequenced for a study of T cell responses to AZD1222 COVID-19 vaccine. Study at large: Samples with a second dose at about 4 or about 12 weeks were pooled together.

Trimming shortened V by 5 bases and J by 5 bases, and 16 bases separated the two germline ends. Germline lookup yields CDR1 SGHRS and CDR2 YFSETQ. The CDR3 is made up of 14 amino acids. Profiling relied on immunoSEQ multiplex PCR, and the TCRdb table lists in-frame clones only, not all of them. The sample includes roughly 76,000 clones, about nine tenths seen only once; the top ten take about 2.4%. V gene TRBV5-1 combines with J gene TRBJ1-2; the D gene is possibly TRBD1 (6 bases). The clonotype originates from an adult in good health. The source material was peripheral blood, sampled on day 0 of AZD1222 vaccination. The DNA of the CDR3 is TGCGCCAGCAGTTCATCAGGGGTTGGGTATGGCTACACCTTC. It codes for CASSSSGVGYGYTF.